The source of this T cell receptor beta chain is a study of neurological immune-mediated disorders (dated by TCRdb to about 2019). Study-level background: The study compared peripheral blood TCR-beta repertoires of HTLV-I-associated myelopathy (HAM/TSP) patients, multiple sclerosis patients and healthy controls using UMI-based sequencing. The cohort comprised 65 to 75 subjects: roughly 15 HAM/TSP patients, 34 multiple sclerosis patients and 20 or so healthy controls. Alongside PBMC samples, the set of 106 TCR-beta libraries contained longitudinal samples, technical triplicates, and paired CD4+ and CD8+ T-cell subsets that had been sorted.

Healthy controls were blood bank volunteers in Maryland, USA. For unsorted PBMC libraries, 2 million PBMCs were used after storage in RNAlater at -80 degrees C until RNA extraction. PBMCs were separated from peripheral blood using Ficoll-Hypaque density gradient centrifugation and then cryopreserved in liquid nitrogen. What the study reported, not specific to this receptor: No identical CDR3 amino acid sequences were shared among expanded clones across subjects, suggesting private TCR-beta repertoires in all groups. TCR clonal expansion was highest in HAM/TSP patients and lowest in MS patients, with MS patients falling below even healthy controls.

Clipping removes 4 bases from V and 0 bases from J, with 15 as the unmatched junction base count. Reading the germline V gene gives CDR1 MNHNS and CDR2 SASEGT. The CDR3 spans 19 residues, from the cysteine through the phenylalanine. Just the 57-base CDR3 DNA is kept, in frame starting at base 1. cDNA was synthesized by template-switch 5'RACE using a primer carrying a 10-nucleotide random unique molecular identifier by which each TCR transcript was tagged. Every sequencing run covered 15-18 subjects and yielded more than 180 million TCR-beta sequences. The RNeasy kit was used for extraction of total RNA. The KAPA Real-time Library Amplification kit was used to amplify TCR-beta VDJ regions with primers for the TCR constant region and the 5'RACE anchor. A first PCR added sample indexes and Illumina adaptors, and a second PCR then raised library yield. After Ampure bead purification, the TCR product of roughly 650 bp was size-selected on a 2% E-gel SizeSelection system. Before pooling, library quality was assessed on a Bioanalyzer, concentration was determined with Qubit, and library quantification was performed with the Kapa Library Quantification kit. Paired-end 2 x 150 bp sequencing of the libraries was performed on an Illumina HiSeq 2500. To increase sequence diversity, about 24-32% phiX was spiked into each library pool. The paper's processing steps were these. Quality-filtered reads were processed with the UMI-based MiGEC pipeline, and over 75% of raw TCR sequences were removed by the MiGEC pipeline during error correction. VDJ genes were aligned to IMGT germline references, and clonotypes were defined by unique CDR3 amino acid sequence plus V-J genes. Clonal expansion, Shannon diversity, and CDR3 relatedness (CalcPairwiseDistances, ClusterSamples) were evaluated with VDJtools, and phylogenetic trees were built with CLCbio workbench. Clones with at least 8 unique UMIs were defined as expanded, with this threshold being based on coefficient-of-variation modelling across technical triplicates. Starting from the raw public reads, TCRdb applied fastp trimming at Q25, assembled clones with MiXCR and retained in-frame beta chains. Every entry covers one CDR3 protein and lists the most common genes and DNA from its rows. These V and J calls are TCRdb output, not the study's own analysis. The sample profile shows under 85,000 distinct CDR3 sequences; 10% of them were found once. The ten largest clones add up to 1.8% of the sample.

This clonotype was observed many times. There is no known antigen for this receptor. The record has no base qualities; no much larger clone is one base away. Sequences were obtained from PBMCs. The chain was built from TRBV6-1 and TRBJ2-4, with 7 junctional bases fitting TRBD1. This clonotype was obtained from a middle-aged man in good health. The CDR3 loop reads CASSGLGQSSELAKNIQYF. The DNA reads TGTGCCAGCAGTGGCCTGGGACAGAGCTCTGAACTAGCCAAAAACATTCAGTACTTC.